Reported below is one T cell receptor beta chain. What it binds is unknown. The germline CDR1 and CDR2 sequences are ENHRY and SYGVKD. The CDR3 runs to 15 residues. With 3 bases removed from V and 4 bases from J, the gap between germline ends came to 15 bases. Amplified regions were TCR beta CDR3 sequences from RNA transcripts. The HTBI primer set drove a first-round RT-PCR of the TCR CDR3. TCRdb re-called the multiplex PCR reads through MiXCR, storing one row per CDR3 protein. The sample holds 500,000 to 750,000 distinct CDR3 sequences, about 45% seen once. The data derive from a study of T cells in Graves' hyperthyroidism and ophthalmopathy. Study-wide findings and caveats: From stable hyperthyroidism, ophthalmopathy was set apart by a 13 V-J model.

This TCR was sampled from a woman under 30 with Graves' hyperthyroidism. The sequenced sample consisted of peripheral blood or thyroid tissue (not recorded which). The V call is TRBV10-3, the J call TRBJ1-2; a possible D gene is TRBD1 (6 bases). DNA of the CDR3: TGTGCCATCAGTGACCCTGACAGGACATCCTATGGCTACACCTTC. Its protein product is CAISDPDRTSYGYTF.